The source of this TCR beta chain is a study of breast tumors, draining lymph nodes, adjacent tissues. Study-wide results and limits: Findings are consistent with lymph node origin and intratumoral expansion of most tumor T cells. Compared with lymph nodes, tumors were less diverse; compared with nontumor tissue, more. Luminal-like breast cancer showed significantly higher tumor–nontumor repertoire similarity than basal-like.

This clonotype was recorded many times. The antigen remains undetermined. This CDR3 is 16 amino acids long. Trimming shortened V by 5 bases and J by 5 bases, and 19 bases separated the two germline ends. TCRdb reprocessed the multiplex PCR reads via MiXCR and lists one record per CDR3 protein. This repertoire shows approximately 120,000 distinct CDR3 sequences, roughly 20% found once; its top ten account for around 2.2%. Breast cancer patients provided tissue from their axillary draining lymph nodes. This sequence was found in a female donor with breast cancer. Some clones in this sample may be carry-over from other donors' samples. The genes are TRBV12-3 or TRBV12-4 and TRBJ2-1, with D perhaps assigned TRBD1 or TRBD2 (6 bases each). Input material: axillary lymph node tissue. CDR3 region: CASSLRGGWPDNEQFF. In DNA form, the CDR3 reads TGTGCCAGCAGTCTCAGAGGGGGGTGGCCTGACAATGAGCAGTTCTTC.